This T cell receptor beta chain was obtained from a study of CD8+ T cells in alopecia areata. About the study: C3H/HeJ graft donors with spontaneous alopecia, aged roughly 6-12 months, supplied skin that was transplanted onto female C3H/HeJ mice aged about 7-10 weeks.

The CDR3 is made up of 14 amino acids. V trimming: 0 bases; J trimming: 4 bases; junction bases outside the gene matches: 0. Germline CDR1 reads NNHNN; CDR2 reads SYGAGS (reference sequence). Study-wide findings and caveats: TCR sharing was clearer in mice than between patients, perhaps partly owing to patient HLA diversity. Normal skin's resident alphabeta T cells are sequenced alongside lesional scalp T cells. Lesional scalp, especially alopecia totalis/universalis, showed higher clonality than normal scalp.

Sorting relied on CD4, CD8alpha, NKG2D, NKG2ACE and other markers applied to pooled cutaneous lymph node cells. Following extraction, RNA underwent reverse transcription to cDNA, which served as the sequencing template. Clones were sequenced by immunoSEQ multiplex PCR, and TCRdb holds only the in-frame ones, with some missing. Recorded here are 270,000 or so clones, none singletons. This clone was detected only a few times. Its antigen is undetermined. Gene names are mouse gene names. With the read ending 4 residues before the CDR3 end, the germline J gene is used to fill in that end. The identical CDR3 is also encoded by other nucleotide sequences in the sample.

The source material was CD4+ T cells sorted from a lymph node. This sequence joins TRBV13-2 and TRBJ2-2; 7 nucleotides agree with TRBD2. The TCR comes from a C3H/HeJ mouse with alopecia areata. For this mouse line, the MHC haplotype is H2-k. The sequenced CDR3 bases are TGTGCCAGCGGTGATGCTGGGGGCACCGGG. Translated, it gives CASGDAGGTG. The full CDR3 protein is CASGDAGGTGQLYF.